Listed below are T cell receptor beta chains from one sample, sequenced in a study of blood T cells in healthy people across ages. TCRdb processed the 5' RACE reads anew with MiXCR; each CDR3 protein has one entry. The sample holds 500,000 to 650,000 distinct CDR3 sequences, roughly a quarter seen once. The same data also went into a second study, on T cells of mothers and their children.

Sequencing was carried out using blood. The source of these receptors is a boy aged 2 to 10 in good health. Both conserved end residues are part of each CDR3. A D gene is named only where the DNA matches it firmly. Size is stated for part of the rows, as once, few or many counts, or as a class when the clone is expanded.

clone_size d_call j_call v_call cdr3_nt cdr3_aa
. TRBD1 TRBJ1-4 TRBV7-8 TGTGCCAGCAGCTTAGGAAAATACAGGGGTAGAGGGGAAAAACTGTTTTTT CASSLGKYRGRGEKLFF
. . TRBJ2-5 TRBV20-1 TGCAGTGCTAGCCTTCACAAAGAGACCCAGTACTTC CSASLHKETQYF
. . TRBJ2-4 TRBV28 TGTGCCAGCAGTGAGGAGGCCCCAGCCAAAAACATTCAGTACTTC CASSEEAPAKNIQYF
once . TRBJ2-3 TRBV29-1 TGCAGCGTATTTAGCGATCCGCAGTATTTT CSVFSDPQYF
. . TRBJ2-3 TRBV24-1 TGTGCCACCCAGAGGAGGTCCACAGATACGCAGTATTTT CATQRRSTDTQYF
few . TRBJ1-1 TRBV10-3 TGTGCCAGCGGCAGGGAAGAGACTGAAGCTTTCTTT CASGREETEAFF
few . TRBJ1-1 TRBV7-2 TGTGCCAGCAGCTTAGTAGTCAGGAGGGGTTCCTCTCGTACTGAAGCTTTCTTT CASSLVVRRGSSRTEAFF
few TRBD2 TRBJ2-3 TRBV24-1 TGTGCCACCAGTGAAACGGGACTAGCGGGAGGCACAGATACGCAGTATTTT CATSETGLAGGTDTQYF
. . TRBJ2-5 TRBV20-1 TGCAGTGCTAGCCGCGGCGGGGACCAAGAGACCCAGCACTTC CSASRGGDQETQHF
few . TRBJ2-1 TRBV11-2 TGTGCCAGCAGCTACAGTACGGGGGCGAATGAGCAGTTCTTC CASSYSTGANEQFF
few TRBD1 TRBJ1-2 TRBV6-2/TRBV6-3 TGTGCCAGCAGCCCCAGGGGGAACGGTGGCTACACCTTC CASSPRGNGGYTF
many . TRBJ1-5 TRBV27 TGTGCCAGCAGTTTAAGGGGGGGAAGCAATCAGCCCCAGCATTTT CASSLRGGSNQPQHF
. . TRBJ2-7 TRBV30 TGTGCCTGGGGGGGAAATTACGAGCAGTACTTC CAWGGNYEQYF
. TRBD1 TRBJ2-5 TRBV5-1 TGCGCCAGCAGCCTGGGACAGGGGGCAAGCCAAGAGACCCAGTACTTC CASSLGQGASQETQYF
. . TRBJ2-6 TRBV4-3 TGCGCCAGCAGCCGGGCCTCGCCTGACCGACACCAGAGTACTGGGGCCAACGTCCTGACTTTC CASSRASPDRHQSTGANVLTF
many . TRBJ1-1 TRBV10-2 TGCGCCAGCAGGCTGGGCCCGTCGAACACTGAAGCTTTCTTT CASRLGPSNTEAFF
. . TRBJ2-4 TRBV19 TGTGCCAGTAGTATAGGAGGAGGGGACAGAAACATTCAGTACTTC CASSIGGGDRNIQYF
. TRBD1 TRBJ1-2 TRBV15 TGTGCCACCAGCAGAACAGGGGGGGACTTTTATGGCTACACCTTC CATSRTGGDFYGYTF
. TRBD2 TRBJ2-3 TRBV29-1 TGCAGCGCAAGGACTAGCGGGAGAGTAGATACGCAGTATTTT CSARTSGRVDTQYF
few . TRBJ2-7 TRBV20-1 TGCAGTGCTAGAGATTGGGTTAGCTCCTACGAGCAGTACTTC CSARDWVSSYEQYF
few TRBD1 TRBJ2-7 TRBV12-3/TRBV12-4 TGTGCCAGCAGTTACACCGGGACAGCCGAGCAGTACTTC CASSYTGTAEQYF
. . TRBJ1-6 TRBV3-1 TGTGCCAGCAGCGGAGACAGCAACTATAATTCACCCCTCCACTTT CASSGDSNYNSPLHF
. TRBD2 TRBJ2-5 TRBV5-1 TGCGCCAGCAGACGGTCTAGCGGGGATGAAGAGACCCAGTACTTC CASRRSSGDEETQYF
few TRBD1 TRBJ1-4 TRBV5-8 TGTGCCAGCAGCTTGGACAGGGGCTTGAATGAAAAACTGTTTTTT CASSLDRGLNEKLFF
. . TRBJ1-1 TRBV14 TGTGCCAGCAGCCGGGGGGGCGGAACTGAAGCTTTCTTT CASSRGGGTEAFF
. TRBD1 TRBJ2-1 TRBV27 TGTGCCAGCACCGGACAGGGGGCCTACAATGAGCAGTTCTTC CASTGQGAYNEQFF
. TRBD1 TRBJ2-4 TRBV6-5 TGTGCCAGCAGTACCCGACAGGGGCCAAACATTCAGTACTTC CASSTRQGPNIQYF
. . TRBJ2-2 TRBV30 TGTGCCTGGAGTGTGGGGCAAGACACCGGGGAGCTGTTTTTT CAWSVGQDTGELFF
few . TRBJ2-1 TRBV10-3 TGTGCCATCAGTGATACGGGGCCGAGTGAGCAGTTCTTC CAISDTGPSEQFF
. . TRBJ2-7 TRBV7-2 TGTGCCAGCAGCTTAGATGGACTACCGTCCTACGAGCAGTACTTC CASSLDGLPSYEQYF
. . TRBJ2-1 TRBV9 TGTGCCAGCAGCGTAGCACAGGCCGCCCCCACCAGCTCCTACAATGAGCAGTTCTTC CASSVAQAAPTSSYNEQFF
many . TRBJ2-3 TRBV20-1 TGCAGTGCTAGCACAGATACGCAGTATTTT CSASTDTQYF
. TRBD2 TRBJ2-5 TRBV7-9 TGTGCCAGCAGCTTCCGCGGGAGCCAAGAGACCCAGTACTTC CASSFRGSQETQYF
. . TRBJ1-5 TRBV10-3 TGTGCCATCAGTGGGCATAGCAATCAGCCCCAGCATTTT CAISGHSNQPQHF
. . TRBJ1-1 TRBV27 TGTGCCAGCAGTCACGGGACACTGAACACTGAAGCTTTCTTT CASSHGTLNTEAFF
. TRBD1 TRBJ1-5 TRBV6-5 TGTGCCAGCAGGGGACAGGGGGCGAGTCAGCCCCAGCATTTT CASRGQGASQPQHF
few TRBD2 TRBJ2-7 TRBV7-2 TGTGCCAGCAGCGGGAGCGGGGCCTACGAGCAGTACTTC CASSGSGAYEQYF
. TRBD2 TRBJ2-3 TRBV7-2 TGTGCCAGCAGCTTAGTGGTAGCGGGAGGGCTTGGGGGTAAGACAGATACGCAGTATTTT CASSLVVAGGLGGKTDTQYF
few TRBD2 TRBJ2-7 TRBV4-3 TGCGCCAGCAGCCAAGGGACTAGTAACTACGAGCAGTACTTC CASSQGTSNYEQYF
. . TRBJ1-5 TRBV10-3 TGTGCCATCAGTGAGGGCAGGCAGAGCAATCAGCCCCAGCATTTT CAISEGRQSNQPQHF
. . TRBJ2-1 TRBV5-1 TGCGCCAGCAGCGATGACCGTAGAACCTACAGGGAGGGGGTGAATGAGCAGTTCTTC CASSDDRRTYREGVNEQFF
. TRBD2 TRBJ2-1 TRBV12-3/TRBV12-4 TGTGCCAGCAGTTTAGAAAGCGGGAGCTCCTACAATGAGCAGTTCTTC CASSLESGSSYNEQFF
few . TRBJ2-2 TRBV10-3 TGTGCCATCAGTGAGGGGACCCCTAGGGCGGAGCTGTTTTTT CAISEGTPRAELFF
. . TRBJ2-6 TRBV6-1 TGTGCCAGCAGCCCCCGATTGGGAACGGGGGCCAACGTCCTGACTTTC CASSPRLGTGANVLTF
. TRBD1 TRBJ1-1 TRBV5-6 TGTGCCAGCAGCCCCGACGGACAGGGGGACACTGAAGCTTTCTTT CASSPDGQGDTEAFF
. TRBD1 TRBJ2-7 TRBV12-3/TRBV12-4 TGTGCCGGCAGTCCCGGGACAGGGGGCATCGAGCAGTACTTC CAGSPGTGGIEQYF
. TRBD2 TRBJ2-2 TRBV6-6 TGTGCCAGCAGTTACCCGGGACTAGCGGGATCCGGGGAGCTGTTTTTT CASSYPGLAGSGELFF
. TRBD2 TRBJ2-3 TRBV2 TGTGCCAGCAGTGAATGGACTAGCGGGACGAGCACAGATACGCAGTATTTT CASSEWTSGTSTDTQYF
few . TRBJ1-2 TRBV7-2 TGTGCCAGCACCTTGACAGGAGCTAACTATGGCTACACCTTC CASTLTGANYGYTF
. TRBD1 TRBJ2-7 TRBV6-6 TGTGCCAGCATGGAGGTGGGGACAGGGACCTACGAGCAGTACTTC CASMEVGTGTYEQYF
few . TRBJ2-7 TRBV12-3/TRBV12-4 TGTGCCAGCAGTTTTAAAGGGGCAAGCTACGAGCAGTACTTC CASSFKGASYEQYF
few . TRBJ2-7 TRBV7-6 TGTGCCAGCAGCTTAGGAGGGGGGGGTGGCTCCTACGAGCAGTACTTC CASSLGGGGGSYEQYF
. . TRBJ2-2 TRBV5-1 TGCGCCAGCAGCTTGAAACTAGACAACACCGGGGAGCTGTTTTTT CASSLKLDNTGELFF
few . TRBJ1-6 TRBV3-1 TGTGCCAGCAGCCAAGATCCGGATGGTCGGTCACCCCTCCACTTT CASSQDPDGRSPLHF
once . TRBJ1-5 TRBV15 TGTGCCACCAGCAGAGATGAAATCAGGGTCGGACTAACTACGAAGTATCAGCCCCAGCATTTT CATSRDEIRVGLTTKYQPQHF
few TRBD2 TRBJ2-1 TRBV6-6 TGTGCCAGCAGCCGAGAACTAGCGGGCGGAAACAATGAGCAGTTCTTC CASSRELAGGNNEQFF
. . TRBJ2-5 TRBV6-2/TRBV6-3 TGTGCCAGCAGTTACCCCACTGGGTTGGAGACCCAGTACTTC CASSYPTGLETQYF
. TRBD1 TRBJ2-3 TRBV3-1 TGTGCCAGCAGCCCCCCGGGCAGGGGGCGGTCAGATACGCAGTATTTT CASSPPGRGRSDTQYF
. . TRBJ2-5 TRBV7-8 TGTGCCAGCAGCTTTCCGGGACTGCGAAAGGGGGAGCAGTACTTC CASSFPGLRKGEQYF